The 26 T cell receptor beta chains given below trace back to one sample, sequenced in a study of T cell responses to AZD1222 COVID-19 vaccine. Here immunoSEQ multiplex PCR was the method, and the copy in TCRdb shows in-frame clones only, minus some. The sample has around 150,000 clones, about 93% seen once. The sample here was peripheral blood, taken 28 days after the second AZD1222 dose. The receptors shown here come from an adult who received the AZD1222 COVID-19 vaccine.

The chain combines TRBV27 with TRBJ1-6; 8 nucleotides match TRBD1. The germline gives CDR1 MNHEY, CDR2 SMNVEV (reference sequence). This CDR3 has 13 amino acids. Trimming at V came to 6 bases and at J to 7 bases, leaving 2 bases not matched to a gene. This chain's CDR3 is CASRHRGNSPLHF. The CDR3 DNA follows: TGTGCCAGCAGACACAGGGGGAATTCACCCCTCCACTTT.

This chain links TRBV21-1 with TRBJ2-3; the D segment call TRBD1 is taken from the table without a DNA check. TRBV21-1 is listed as a pseudogene. The CDR3 length is 12 residues. As DNA, the CDR3 is TGTGCCAGCACCGTCATTCCAGGGGCGAGGAATTTT. It encodes CASTVIPGARNF.

This clone was observed once. The rearrangement links TRBV5-1 to TRBJ1-1; D remains unclear. In germline, CDR1 is SGHRS, CDR2 YFSETQ. CDR3 length: 14 residues. Trimming cost V 4 bases and J 1 base, with 11 bases left between them. The CDR3 bases are TGCGCCAGCAGCCCTTGGACGGAGAACACTGAAGCTTTCTTT. Translating it yields CASSPWTENTEAFF. Together with reference TRBV5-1 and TRBJ1-1, the CDR3 gives the full variable domain: KAGVTQTPRYLIKTRGQQVTLSCSPISGHRSVSWYQQTPGQGLQFLFEYFSETQRNKGNFPGRFSGRQFSNSRSEMNVSTLELGDSALYLCASSPWTENTEAFFGQGTRLTVV.

The chain employs TRBV20-1 and TRBJ2-3; D call uncertain. The length of the CDR3 is 11 residues. Trimming cost V 0 bases and J 9 bases, with 7 bases left between them. Germline lookup yields CDR1 DFQATT and CDR2 SNEGSKA (reference sequence). The CDR3 sequence: CSARDRQTQYF. The CDR3 DNA follows: TGCAGTGCTAGAGATCGGCAGACGCAGTATTTT.

The rearrangement joins TRBV7-2 to TRBJ1-2; no firm D call. The CDR3 runs 12 residues. The V end lost 2 bases, the J end lost 8 bases, and 9 bases lay between the germline ends. Looked up from germline, CDR1 is SGHTA and CDR2 is FQGNSA. In DNA form, the CDR3 reads TGTGCCAGCAGCTTAAGTCTAATCGGCTACACCTTC. Its protein product is CASSLSLIGYTF.

CDR3 loop: CASSLAARAMSGELFF. CDR3 bases: TGTGCCAGCAGCTTAGCGGCCCGGGCAATGAGCGGGGAGCTGTTTTTT. This chain links TRBV7-4 with TRBJ2-2; D remains unclear. CDR3 size: 16 residues. Trimming stripped 0 bases from V and 7 bases from J, with 15 bases between. Germline V gene lookup returns CDR1 SGHVT and CDR2 SQSDAQ. Together with reference TRBV7-4 and TRBJ2-2, the CDR3 gives the full variable domain: GAGVSQSPRYKVAKRGRDVALRCDSISGHVTLYWYRQTLGQGSEVLTYSQSDAQRDKSGRPSGRFSAERPERSVSTLKIQRTEQGDSAVYLCASSLAARAMSGELFFGEGSRLTVL.

This chain uses TRBV10-3 with TRBJ1-1; D remains unclear. There are 15 residues in the CDR3. Germline loops: CDR1 ENHRY, CDR2 SYGVKD. V was cut by 2 bases and J by 1 base, with 11 bases left in between. The CDR3: CAISEKGGGNTEAFF. The CDR3 DNA reads as TGTGCCATCAGTGAGAAAGGCGGAGGGAACACTGAAGCTTTCTTT.

The V and J genes are TRBV30 and TRBJ1-4; unclear D gene. The CDR3 is 16 amino acids. Trimming removed 4 bases from V and 4 bases from J, with 19 bases in between. Germline V CDR1 and CDR2: GTSNPN, SVGIG (reference sequence). The CDR3 DNA follows: TGTGCCTGGAAGGCCCCACAGATGGCCATTAATGAAAAACTGTTTTTT. This codes for CAWKAPQMAINEKLFF.

Only one count was recorded for this clone. The chain combines TRBV15 with TRBJ1-2; D is uncertain. The germline V and J ends were trimmed by 5 bases and 8 bases, with 12 bases remaining between them. The V gene's germline CDR1 is LNHNV and CDR2 YYDKDF (reference sequence). CDR3 length: 12 amino acids. The CDR3 protein is CATSGREGGYTF. DNA for the CDR3: TGTGCCACCAGCGGTCGGGAGGGCGGCTACACCTTC.

This sequence joins TRBV12-3 or TRBV12-4 and TRBJ2-3, with D perhaps TRBD2 (6 bases). V was shortened by 8 bases and J by 6 bases, with 9 bases between the two germline ends. CDR3 size: 11 residues. The CDR3 region has the DNA TGTGCCAGCTCCCGGGGGGATACGCAGTATTTT. As protein: CASSRGDTQYF.

The chain uses TRBV5-1 and TRBJ1-1; D may be TRBD1 (6 bases). With 2 bases removed from V and 4 bases from J, the gap between germline ends came to 9 bases. Germline V lookup: CDR1 SGHRS, CDR2 YFSETQ. This CDR3 has 13 residues. The CDR3 protein is CASSFVGATEAFF. Here the CDR3 DNA reads TGCGCCAGCAGCTTCGTGGGGGCCACTGAAGCTTTCTTT.

V and J are TRBV6-6 and TRBJ2-3; D is uncertain. Germline CDR1 reads MNHNY; CDR2 reads SVGAGI (reference sequence). CDR3 size: 12 residues. Trimming left V 4 bases short and J 6 bases short, with 8 bases between. The CDR3 sequence is CASSWQRDTQYF. The CDR3 nucleotides are TGTGCCAGCAGTTGGCAGCGTGATACGCAGTATTTT.

The chain combines TRBV24-1 with TRBJ1-5, with D possibly being TRBD1 (5 bases). Germline values: CDR1 KGHDR, CDR2 SFDVKD. The CDR3 has 14 residues. Trimming removed 7 bases at V and 0 bases at J, with 9 bases between. For the CDR3, the DNA is TGTGCCACCAGGGGACCGGATAGCAATCAGCCCCAGCATTTT. As protein: CATRGPDSNQPQHF.

This chain uses TRBV14 with TRBJ2-3; D is possibly TRBD1 (5 bases). V dropped 0 bases and J dropped 0 bases, with 10 bases sitting between them. The germline V gene has CDR1 SGHDN and CDR2 FVKESK. The CDR3 runs to 16 residues. CDR3 DNA: TGTGCCAGCAGCCAAGACGGGCAGGGCAGCACAGATACGCAGTATTTT. Amino acid sequence: CASSQDGQGSTDTQYF.

V and J are TRBV24-1 and TRBJ2-6; the D is unclear. Trimming took 5 bases from V and 0 from J, leaving 16 bases between them. From germline, CDR1 is KGHDR and CDR2 SFDVKD. There are 18 residues in the CDR3. Here the CDR3 reads CATSGAGPNLSGANVLTF. The CDR3 nucleotides read TGTGCCACCAGTGGTGCCGGGCCGAACCTCTCTGGGGCCAACGTCCTGACTTTC.

The chain has TRBV7-5 and TRBJ1-1. TRBV7-5 is an annotated pseudogene. This CDR3 comprises 17 residues. CDR3 nucleotide sequence: TGTGTCAGAAGCTTAGGACCCCACACTTACATGAACACTGAAGCTTTCTTT. Protein sequence: CVRSLGPHTYMNTEAFF.

The rearrangement links TRBV9 to TRBJ2-2, with D maybe TRBD2 (6 bases). The CDR3 has 15 residues. Trimming left V 2 bases short and J 4 bases short, with 12 bases between. Germline lookup yields CDR1 SGDLS and CDR2 YYNGEE. DNA of the CDR3: TGTGCCAGCAGCGTGGGGGAGGCCGGCACCGGGGAGCTGTTTTTT. It is translated as CASSVGEAGTGELFF.

CDR3 nucleotide sequence: TGCGCCAGCAGCGTAACAGGAAAGGGAAACACTGAAGCTTTCTTT. It encodes CASSVTGKGNTEAFF. This chain links TRBV5-1 with TRBJ1-1, with D perhaps TRBD1 (5 bases). From germline, CDR1 is SGHRS and CDR2 YFSETQ. The length of the CDR3 is 15 residues. Trimming pared 4 bases from V and 2 bases from J, leaving 15 bases between.

This clone was counted only a few times. This chain joins TRBV13 and TRBJ2-1; the D call may be TRBD1 or TRBD2 (6 bases each). The CDR3 sequence is 17 residues long. The germline gives CDR1 PRHDT, CDR2 FYEKMQ (reference sequence). V was pared by 1 base and J by 0 bases, with 13 bases between. Here the CDR3 reads CASSLVKQGLSYNEQFF. For the CDR3, the DNA is TGTGCCAGCAGCTTAGTCAAACAGGGACTCTCCTACAATGAGCAGTTCTTC.

V gene TRBV2 combines with J gene TRBJ2-7; D not resolved. The V gene lost 6 bases and the J gene lost 2 bases, with 8 bases spanning the gap. The CDR3 loop spans 12 amino acids. CDR1 is SNHLY, CDR2 FYNNEI, per germline. This chain's CDR3 is CASRTEAYEQYF. CDR3 coding DNA: TGTGCCAGCAGGACGGAAGCCTACGAGCAGTACTTC. Combining the CDR3 with reference TRBV2 and TRBJ2-7 gives the whole variable domain EPEVTQTPSHQVTQMGQEVILRCVPISNHLYFYWYRQILGQKVEFLVSFYNNEISEKSEIFDDQFSVERPDGSNFTLKIRSTKLEDSAMYFCASRTEAYEQYFGPGTRLTVT.

This chain connects TRBV3-1 (or the pseudogene TRBV3-2) to TRBJ2-7; no clear D. Trimming pared 4 bases from V and 0 bases from J, leaving 7 bases between. In germline, CDR1 is LGHDT, CDR2 YNNKEL (reference sequence). The CDR3 loop spans 13 amino acids. The CDR3 sequence is CASSLLGSYEQYF. The CDR3 DNA is TGTGCCAGCAGCCTTTTGGGCTCCTACGAGCAGTACTTC.

This sequence joins TRBV6-4 and TRBJ2-6, with D possibly being TRBD1 (6 bases). Looked up from germline, CDR1 is MRHNA and CDR2 is SNTAGT. V was cut by 6 bases and J by 2 bases, with 11 bases left in between. The length of the CDR3 is 15 residues. CDR3 bases: TGTGCCAGCAGGTGGTCAGGGGCTGGGGCCAACGTCCTGACTTTC. Amino acids: CASRWSGAGANVLTF.

The rearrangement links TRBV6-5 to TRBJ1-1; D not resolved. Germline assignment: CDR1 MNHEY and CDR2 SVGAGI. V gave up 0 bases and J gave up 5 bases, with 7 bases separating them. The CDR3 loop spans 13 amino acids. CDR3 DNA sequence: TGTGCCAGCAGTTACTCGACTGGGACTGAAGCTTTCTTT. Translating it yields CASSYSTGTEAFF.

The chain uses TRBV7-2 and TRBJ1-2; 8 nucleotides agree with TRBD1. V gave up 7 bases and J gave up 8 bases; unmatched junction bases: 9. The CDR3 contains 13 residues. Germline lookup yields CDR1 SGHTA and CDR2 FQGNSA. The CDR3 here is CASIRQGSGGYTF. The CDR3 DNA reads TGTGCCAGCATCAGACAGGGGTCCGGCGGCTACACCTTC.

The J gene is TRBJ1-1, the V gene TRBV3-1 (or the pseudogene TRBV3-2); 8 nucleotides line up with TRBD1. V trimming: 2 bases; J trimming: 8 bases; junction bases outside the gene matches: 4. The CDR3 covers 13 residues. Germline V gives CDR1 LGHDT, CDR2 YNNKEL (reference sequence). CDR3 DNA sequence: TGTGCCAGCAGCCAACAGGGGGCCCTGGAAGCTTTCTTT. This codes for CASSQQGALEAFF.

The chain joins TRBV3-1 (or the pseudogene TRBV3-2) to TRBJ1-1; TRBD1 might be the D (6 bases). The CDR3 loop spans 13 amino acids. The germline V gene encodes CDR1 LGHDT and CDR2 YNNKEL (reference sequence). V dropped 4 bases and J dropped 11 bases, with 17 bases sitting between them. CDR3 in DNA: TGTGCCAGCAGCCCGCAGGGGCGCGGAGGGGCTTTCTTT. This sequence encodes CASSPQGRGGAFF.